A single sample gave rise to the 26 T cell receptor beta chains below, sequenced in a study of T cell responses to AZD1222 COVID-19 vaccine (dated by TCRdb to the early 2020s). The method behind the library was the immunoSEQ multiplex PCR assay. Held by TCRdb, this immuneACCESS table contains in-frame sequences only and omits some clones. Under half of the omission traces to an unresolved V gene where checked; the cause of the rest is unknown. The sample table records 90,000 to 110,000 clones; about 91% of these occur just once. Clones ranked in the top ten supply more than 40% of the sample. Per the publication, the time point label means: about 28 days (+/-7) after the second vaccine dose. Sequencing was performed on peripheral blood, taken 28 days after the second AZD1222 dose. Receptor source: an adult who received the AZD1222 COVID-19 vaccine.

J is TRBJ2-7 and V is TRBV28; 8 bases agree with TRBD1. The V and J ends lost 6 bases and 1 base, in that order; junction bases with no gene match: 5. The CDR3 contains 14 residues. Per germline, CDR1 MDHEN and CDR2 SYDVKM. The CDR3 spells CASRYNRGSYEQYF. In DNA form, the CDR3 reads TGTGCCAGCAGATATAACAGGGGGTCCTACGAGCAGTACTTC.

The chain has TRBV19 and TRBJ2-7; D call uncertain. Germline V gene lookup returns CDR1 LNHDA and CDR2 SQIVND (reference sequence). V was trimmed by 2 bases and J by 4 bases, leaving 6 bases between them. This CDR3 is 12 amino acids long. The CDR3 loop reads CASSIPGYEQYF. CDR3 nucleotide sequence: TGTGCCAGTAGTATACCGGGTTACGAGCAGTACTTC.

The chain employs TRBV5-1 and TRBJ2-7, with unresolved D. CDR3 length: 15 residues. The germline CDR1 and CDR2 sequences are SGHRS and YFSETQ. The V gene lost 1 base and the J gene lost 6 bases, with 17 bases spanning the gap. CDR3 residues: CASSLTGRSAREQYF. For the CDR3, the DNA is TGCGCCAGCAGCTTGACTGGTCGATCGGCCCGCGAGCAGTACTTC.

This chain links TRBV7-3 with TRBJ2-2; no reliable D call. V lost 3 bases, J lost 3 bases, and 2 bases lay in between. Germline V gene data show CDR1 as SGHTA and CDR2 as FQGTGA. This CDR3 region has 12 residues. The CDR3: CASSFYTGELFF. CDR3 in DNA: TGTGCCAGCAGCTTTTACACCGGGGAGCTGTTTTTT.

The J gene is TRBJ2-7, the V gene TRBV3-1 (or the pseudogene TRBV3-2); possibly TRBD1 for D (5 bases). Germline CDR1 is LGHDT and CDR2 is YNNKEL (reference sequence). The CDR3 consists of 15 residues. V lost 1 base, J lost 5 bases, and 15 bases lay in between. The CDR3 is CASSQVDVRANEQYF. The CDR3 region has the DNA TGTGCCAGCAGCCAAGTTGATGTCAGGGCCAACGAGCAGTACTTC.

CDR3 nucleotide sequence: TGTGCCAGCAGCGTCGCCCTGTCGGGACCGCAAGCTGACGAGCAGTACTTC. It specifies CASSVALSGPQADEQYF. The genes are TRBV9 and TRBJ2-7; D tentatively reads TRBD1 or TRBD2 (5 bases each). The CDR3 length is 17 residues. Germline V gene data show CDR1 as SGDLS and CDR2 as YYNGEE. Trimming cost V 2 bases and J 5 bases, with 23 bases left between them.

This sequence joins TRBV7-9 and TRBJ2-7; 8 bases line up with TRBD1. The CDR3 extends over 13 amino acids. The germline gives CDR1 SEHNR, CDR2 FQNEAQ (reference sequence). J lost 4 bases, V lost 7 bases, and 6 bases had no gene match. CDR3 DNA sequence: TGTGCCAGCACCGACAGGGGCGGGTACGAGCAGTACTTC. It yields the protein CASTDRGGYEQYF.

This clone was counted between two and nine times. This chain uses TRBV19 with TRBJ1-5; weak D call: TRBD1 (5 bases). This CDR3 region has 16 residues. Trimming cost V 2 bases and J 0 bases, with 11 bases left between them. CDR1 is LNHDA and CDR2 is SQIVND in the germline V gene (reference sequence). The CDR3 spells CASSIWAGDSNQPQHF. The DNA of the CDR3 is TGTGCCAGTAGTATATGGGCGGGGGATAGCAATCAGCCCCAGCATTTT.

V usage is TRBV19 and J usage is TRBJ2-5; D is perhaps TRBD1 (6 bases). CDR3 length: 14 amino acids. The germline CDR1 and CDR2 sequences are LNHDA and SQIVND (reference sequence). V lost 3 bases, J lost 5 bases, and 13 bases lay in between. The CDR3 spells CASSIRQGFETQYF. The CDR3 nucleotides read TGTGCCAGTAGTATTAGGCAGGGGTTCGAGACCCAGTACTTC. Together with reference TRBV19 and TRBJ2-5, the CDR3 gives the full variable domain: DGGITQSPKYLFRKEGQNVTLSCEQNLNHDAMYWYRQDPGQGLRLIYYSQIVNDFQKGDIAEGYSVSREKKESFPLTVTSAQKNPTAFYLCASSIRQGFETQYFGPGTRLLVL.

This rearrangement joins TRBV6-5 to TRBJ2-7; the match to TRBD1 covers 10 bases. In germline, CDR1 is MNHEY, CDR2 SVGAGI. Trimming took 5 bases from V and 2 from J; bases not matched to a gene: 6. The CDR3 runs 15 residues. The CDR3 sequence: CASSRGQGETYEQYF. CDR3 bases: TGTGCCAGCAGTAGAGGACAGGGGGAGACCTACGAGCAGTACTTC.

V gene TRBV30 combines with J gene TRBJ1-5; D is unclear. The germline V gene has CDR1 GTSNPN and CDR2 SVGIG (reference sequence). The germline V and J ends were trimmed by 1 base and 0 bases, with 7 bases remaining between them. There are 14 residues in the CDR3. Written as DNA, the CDR3 is TGTGCCTGGAGTGCCGGTCATAGCAATCAGCCCCAGCATTTT. It specifies CAWSAGHSNQPQHF. The variable domain in full, completed from reference TRBV30 and TRBJ1-5, reads SQTIHQWPATLVQPVGSPLSLECTVEGTSNPNLYWYRQAAGRGLQLLFYSVGIGQISSEVPQNLSASRPQDRQFILSSKKLLLSDSGFYLCAWSAGHSNQPQHFGDGTRLSIL.

V and J are TRBV12-3 or TRBV12-4 and TRBJ1-2; D not resolved. The CDR3 is 12 amino acids. Trimming shortened V by 5 bases and J by 4 bases, and 8 bases separated the two germline ends. CDR3 coding DNA: TGTGCCAGCAGTCCGGGCCGCTATGGCTACACCTTC. Its protein is CASSPGRYGYTF.

The chain is built from TRBV4-3 and TRBJ2-3; 7 nucleotides align to TRBD2. J lost 2 bases, V lost 4 bases, and 9 bases had no gene match. The CDR3 loop spans 16 amino acids. Per the germline V gene, CDR1 is LGHNA and CDR2 is YSLEER. CDR3: CASSRQAGTATDTQYF. The CDR3 nucleotides read TGCGCCAGCAGCCGTCAAGCGGGGACGGCCACAGATACGCAGTATTTT.

V usage is TRBV28 and J usage is TRBJ1-1, with 9 positions matching TRBD1. There are 14 residues in the CDR3. Losses at the gene ends were 5 bases for V and 4 bases for J; bases not matched to a gene: 5. Germline CDR1 MDHEN, CDR2 SYDVKM. CDR3 nucleotides: TGTGCCAGCAGTGAGACAGGGGGATCCACTGAAGCTTTCTTT. Translating gives CASSETGGSTEAFF.

The chain employs TRBV28 and TRBJ1-6; D gene ambiguous. Trimming shortened V by 5 bases and J by 0 bases, and 8 bases separated the two germline ends. This CDR3 has 15 residues. Germline loops: CDR1 MDHEN, CDR2 SYDVKM. CDR3 bases: TGTGCCAGCAGTCCCTTTAGCTCCTATAATTCACCCCTCCACTTT. Its translation: CASSPFSSYNSPLHF.

This rearrangement joins TRBV9 to TRBJ2-1; 11 bases match TRBD2. The trim removed 2 bases at V and 7 bases at J, leaving 11 bases unmatched. The CDR3 consists of 17 residues. Per the germline V gene, CDR1 is SGDLS and CDR2 is YYNGEE. CDR3: CASSVQGGTSGSNEQFF. The CDR3 DNA reads TGTGCCAGCAGCGTCCAAGGCGGGACTAGCGGTTCAAATGAGCAGTTCTTC.

V and J are TRBV7-9 and TRBJ1-2; D perhaps matches TRBD1 (6 bases). This CDR3 is 13 amino acids long. Deletions cut 5 bases from V and 6 bases from J, with 13 bases between. CDR1 is SEHNR and CDR2 is FQNEAQ in the germline V gene (reference sequence). Written as DNA, the CDR3 is TGTGCCAGCAGCAACACAGGGCTGGATGGCTACACCTTC. This translates into CASSNTGLDGYTF.

The chain carries TRBV19 and TRBJ2-3; 13 bases map to TRBD2. Looked up from germline, CDR1 is LNHDA and CDR2 is SQIVND (reference sequence). The CDR3 extends over 16 amino acids. J lost 2 bases, V lost 5 bases, and 4 bases had no gene match. CDR3: CASSPGLAGSTDTQYF. The CDR3 DNA sequence: TGTGCCAGTAGTCCGGGACTAGCGGGATCCACAGATACGCAGTATTTT.

This clone was recorded a few times. The chain combines TRBV30 with TRBJ1-1; D is unclear. Germline V gene data show CDR1 as GTSNPN and CDR2 as SVGIG (reference sequence). The CDR3 totals 11 residues. Trimming cost V 5 bases and J 4 bases, with 8 bases left between them. The CDR3 region is CAWDWGTEAFF. CDR3 bases: TGTGCCTGGGACTGGGGCACTGAAGCTTTCTTT.

This chain connects TRBV30 to TRBJ1-5, with D possibly TRBD1 on 6 matching bases. The germline V gene has CDR1 GTSNPN and CDR2 SVGIG (reference sequence). Trimming removed 0 bases from V and 4 bases from J, with 13 bases in between. CDR3 length: 15 residues. The chain's CDR3 is CAWSVRGRGNQPQHF. CDR3 sequence (DNA): TGTGCCTGGAGTGTAAGGGGCAGGGGTAATCAGCCCCAGCATTTT.

The V call is TRBV6-5, the J call TRBJ2-5; D ambiguous. The germline V gene has CDR1 MNHEY and CDR2 SVGAGI. The CDR3 runs to 13 residues. V was cut by 0 bases and J by 7 bases, with 9 bases left in between. CDR3 sequence reads: CASSYSTAGTQYF. The CDR3 nucleotides are TGTGCCAGCAGTTACTCGACGGCAGGGACCCAGTACTTC.

This sequence joins TRBV5-5 and TRBJ2-2, with D possibly called TRBD1 or TRBD2 (5 bases each). V was clipped by 5 bases and J by 5 bases, with 16 bases between them. This CDR3 is built from 15 residues. Germline V gene data show CDR1 as SGHKS and CDR2 as YYEKEE (reference sequence). In nucleotides, the CDR3 is TGTGCCAGCAGTAGAGACGGGGCATGGACCGGGGAGCTGTTTTTT. It translates to CASSRDGAWTGELFF.

This clone was recorded only once. Written as DNA, the CDR3 is TGTGCCAGCTCACCTCTGCGGGAAGAGCAGTTCTTC. As protein: CASSPLREEQFF. The genes are TRBV18 and TRBJ2-1; tentatively, D is TRBD2 (6 bases). Per germline, CDR1 KGHSH and CDR2 LQKENI. V was pared by 3 bases and J by 10 bases, with 10 bases between. This CDR3 has 12 amino acids.

The chain is built from TRBV4-1 and TRBJ2-5, with D hard to call. Deletions cut 0 bases from V and 6 bases from J, with 17 bases between. Germline-derived CDR1 and CDR2 are MGHRA and YSYEKL. The CDR3 sequence is 16 residues long. The CDR3 is CASSQDDLVGAKTQYF. Here the CDR3 DNA reads TGCGCCAGCAGCCAAGATGACCTGGTAGGCGCGAAGACCCAGTACTTC.

The chain uses TRBV2 and TRBJ2-6, with D hard to call. This CDR3 is built from 14 residues. The ends were cut back, 4 bases at V and 13 bases at J, with 17 bases in the middle. Germline lookup yields CDR1 SNHLY and CDR2 FYNNEI. The CDR3 loop reads CASSVTAQAEVLTF. The CDR3 region has the DNA TGTGCCAGCAGTGTTACAGCCCAAGCCGAAGTCCTGACTTTC.

The chain links TRBV15 to TRBJ2-5; no clear D. Germline V lookup: CDR1 LNHNV, CDR2 YYDKDF (reference sequence). Trimming took 3 bases from V and 5 from J, leaving 4 bases between them. This CDR3 has 11 residues. The CDR3 spells CATSSYETQYF. CDR3 DNA sequence: TGTGCCACCAGCAGCTACGAGACCCAGTACTTC.